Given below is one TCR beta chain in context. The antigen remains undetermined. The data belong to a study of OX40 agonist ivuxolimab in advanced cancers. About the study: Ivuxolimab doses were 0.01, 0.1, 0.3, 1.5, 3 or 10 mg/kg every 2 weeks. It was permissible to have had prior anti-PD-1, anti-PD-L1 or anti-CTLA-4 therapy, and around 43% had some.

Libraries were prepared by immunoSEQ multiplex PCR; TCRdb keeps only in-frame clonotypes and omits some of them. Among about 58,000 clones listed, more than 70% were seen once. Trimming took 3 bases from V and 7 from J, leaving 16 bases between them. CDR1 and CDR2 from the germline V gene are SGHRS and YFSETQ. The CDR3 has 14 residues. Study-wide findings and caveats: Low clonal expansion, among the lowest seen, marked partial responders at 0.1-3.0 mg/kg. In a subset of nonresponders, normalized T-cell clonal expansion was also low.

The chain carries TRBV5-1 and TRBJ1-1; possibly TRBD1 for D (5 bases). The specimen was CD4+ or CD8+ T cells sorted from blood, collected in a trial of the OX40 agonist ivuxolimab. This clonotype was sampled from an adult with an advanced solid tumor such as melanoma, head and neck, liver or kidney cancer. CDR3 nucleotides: TGCGCCAGCAGCTCGGGACCTCCCACTGATGAAGCTTTCTTT. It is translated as CASSSGPPTDEAFF.